Listed below are T cell receptor beta chains from one sample, sequenced in a study of post-analysis software for immune sequencing data. TCRdb fed the PCR reads into MiXCR, producing one record per CDR3 protein. The table lists under 200,000 distinct CDR3 sequences, under 40% of them singletons. Sequenced here: blood, sampled after autologous hematopoietic stem cell transplantation. The receptors come from a girl aged 10-17 years with multiple sclerosis. CDR3s include the opening cysteine and the closing phenylalanine or tryptophan. Part of the rows lack a size; the others show once, few, many or a class for expanded clones.

j_call	v_call	clone_size	cdr3_aa
TRBJ2-3	TRBV20-1	.	CSARPLAGGSTDTQYF
TRBJ1-6	TRBV12-3/TRBV12-4	.	CASSLKANSPLHF
TRBJ1-1	TRBV12-3/TRBV12-4	.	CASSLLPDTEAFF
TRBJ2-5	TRBV5-1	.	CASSLAGKTQETQYF
TRBJ1-5	TRBV12-3/TRBV12-4	.	CASSLDGANQPQHF
TRBJ1-6	TRBV27	.	CASSLGQGGSPLHF
TRBJ1-1	TRBV29-1	.	CSVEARVENTEAFF
TRBJ2-7	TRBV25-1	few	CASSAFSYEQYF
.	TRBV28	.	CASSLGPDRTYEQYF
TRBJ1-1	TRBV7-9	.	CASSLAVGAAEAFF
TRBJ2-7	TRBV9	few	CASSLGGGDEQYF
TRBJ2-1	TRBV6-2/TRBV6-3	many	CASSSIAGAHNEQFF
TRBJ2-1	TRBV3-1	.	CASSQARRDNEQFF
TRBJ2-3	TRBV19	.	CASTSPGNTDTQYF
TRBJ2-3	TRBV6-2/TRBV6-3	.	CASKKGTSSRTDTQYF
TRBJ1-1	TRBV15	few	CATSRVENRVAAFF
TRBJ2-7	TRBV3-1	.	CASSLSSGKSYEQYF
TRBJ2-7	TRBV11-2	.	CASSRTSTAYEQYF
TRBJ2-3	TRBV11-2	few	CASSYRGQKTDTQYF
TRBJ1-5	TRBV7-6	many	CASSLGSDQPQHF
TRBJ2-5	TRBV5-6	.	CASSAELAGGAETQYF
.	TRBV29-1	.	CSVELGTLPHYEQYF
TRBJ2-7	TRBV7-2	many	CASSLGHLILEQYF
TRBJ2-3	TRBV7-2	.	CASSLGGQLVDTQYF
TRBJ2-5	TRBV20-1	once	CSASSPSGMQETQYF
TRBJ2-7	TRBV20-1	.	CSARDANYEQYF
TRBJ2-1	TRBV20-1	.	CSAELAGEGDEQFF
TRBJ2-5	TRBV6-2/TRBV6-3	.	CASSWGTGVSETQYF
TRBJ1-6	TRBV20-1	.	CSARQGNSPLHF
TRBJ2-1	TRBV28	.	CASSSTTGGSNEQFF
TRBJ2-1	TRBV25-1	.	CVSSDRANGQFF
TRBJ2-5	TRBV29-1	many	CSGRDRIQETQYF
TRBJ2-1	TRBV6-5	.	CASSRDSWREGNEQFF
TRBJ2-7	TRBV20-1	.	CSAQRGLAGDLEQYF
TRBJ1-2	TRBV6-6	.	CATQEDSLDGYTF
TRBJ2-3	TRBV20-1	.	CSARVLAGDLDTQYF
TRBJ2-2	TRBV20-1	.	CSAQNPSAGDTGELFF
TRBJ1-5	TRBV7-8	many	CASSIGQGANQPQHF
TRBJ2-1	TRBV5-4	.	CASSPDRNSYNEQFF
.	TRBV6-5	few	CASKTDSCEQYF
TRBJ2-7	TRBV5-6	.	CASSLRGTGPYEQYF
TRBJ2-1	TRBV6-6	.	CASSGTSLQEQFF
TRBJ2-5	TRBV29-1	many	CSALGLGQETQYF
TRBJ2-1	TRBV5-5	once	CASSFGSGRGEQFF
TRBJ1-2	TRBV20-1	.	CSAIGTKYGYTF
TRBJ2-5	TRBV20-1	many	CSARASGGETQYF
TRBJ1-1	TRBV12-3/TRBV12-4	many	CASSRTGEAFF